Listed below are T cell receptor beta chains from one sample, sequenced in a study of T cell responses to AZD1222 COVID-19 vaccine. Clones were read by immunoSEQ multiplex PCR, and TCRdb kept only the in-frame ones, dropping some. The sample gives some 130,000 clones, around nine tenths of which show up once; more than 7.5% is in the top ten. Here the sequenced sample was peripheral blood, taken on day 0 of AZD1222 vaccination. The receptors here all came from an adult in good health. Both conserved end residues are trimmed from each CDR3. D genes are given only for firm matches.

TRBJ1-1 | TRBD1 | TRBV19 | ASSLTTGKAF
TRBJ2-5 | TRBD2 | TRBV6-4 | ASPGLASGGETQY
TRBJ1-1 | . | TRBV7-9 | ASSRLVRGQGLNTEAF
TRBJ2-3 | . | TRBV2 | ASRYFGDQASTDTQY
TRBJ1-1 | . | TRBV11-3 | ASSLVQGENTEAF
TRBJ1-1 | . | TRBV19 | ASSIDLRAEGYYTEAF
TRBJ2-1 | . | TRBV14 | ASSLGRYNEQF
TRBJ1-1 | . | TRBV12-3/TRBV12-4 | ASSYGLNTEAF
TRBJ2-7 | . | TRBV7-9 | ASSGRSRAEQY
TRBJ1-4 | . | TRBV28 | ASSLGDSTNEKLF
TRBJ2-7 | . | TRBV6-5 | ASSGELYEQY
TRBJ1-2 | TRBD1 | TRBV7-2 | ASRPTTGATDMTNYGYT
TRBJ2-7 | . | TRBV5-6 | ASSLGGARRSSYEQY
TRBJ1-1 | . | TRBV11-2 | ASSHSEGIMNTEAF
TRBJ2-1 | TRBD2 | TRBV5-1 | ASSPRLAGGHEQF
TRBJ2-7 | . | TRBV6-5 | ASSSGAAEGYEQY
TRBJ1-1 | . | TRBV12-5 | ASGLEGYTEAF
TRBJ1-3 | . | TRBV19 | ASMYGLSGNTIY
TRBJ1-1 | . | TRBV7-3 | ASSRDLNTEAF
TRBJ2-3 | TRBD2 | TRBV6-4 | ASRMEDSGRYTQY
TRBJ2-1 | . | TRBV6-5 | ASSSWTDSNEQF